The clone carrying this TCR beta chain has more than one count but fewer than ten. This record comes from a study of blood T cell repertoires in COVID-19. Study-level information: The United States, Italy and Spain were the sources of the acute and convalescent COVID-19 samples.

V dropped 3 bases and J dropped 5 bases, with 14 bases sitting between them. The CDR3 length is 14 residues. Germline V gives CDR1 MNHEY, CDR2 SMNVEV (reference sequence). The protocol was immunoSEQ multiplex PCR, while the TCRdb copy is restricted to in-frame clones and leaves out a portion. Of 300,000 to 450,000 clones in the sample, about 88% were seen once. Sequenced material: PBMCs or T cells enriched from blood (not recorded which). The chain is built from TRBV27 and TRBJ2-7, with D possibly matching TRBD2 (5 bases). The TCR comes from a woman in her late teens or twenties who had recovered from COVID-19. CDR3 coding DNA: TGTGCCAGCAGTTTCCGCGGGCAGGTTGACGAGCAGTACTTC. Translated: CASSFRGQVDEQYF.